Each of the 9 T cell receptor beta chains below was sequenced from the same sample in a study of early T cells in non-severe SARS-CoV-2 infection. TCRdb used MiXCR to reprocess the 5' RACE reads, holding one entry per CDR3 protein. The data hold some 73,000 distinct CDR3 sequences, with roughly 12% observed a single time. Sample: whole blood. The receptors were gathered from an adult who was a healthcare worker with PCR-confirmed SARS-CoV-2 infection or an uninfected control (not recorded which).

This clonotype was counted between two and nine times. The genes are TRBV14 and TRBJ2-2; weak D call: TRBD2 (5 bases). The germline V gene encodes CDR1 SGHDN and CDR2 FVKESK. The V and J ends lost 0 bases and 6 bases respectively, with 8 bases between them. The CDR3 covers 14 residues. CDR3 residues: CASSQDEGAGELFF. The CDR3 DNA reads TGTGCCAGCAGCCAAGACGAGGGAGCCGGGGAGCTGTTTTTT.

This clonotype was counted at least ten times. V gene TRBV29-1 combines with J gene TRBJ1-1; perhaps TRBD1 as D (6 bases). The V end was cut by 6 bases, the J end by 0 bases, with 11 bases between. The CDR3 contains 13 residues. Per germline, CDR1 SQVTM and CDR2 ANQGSEA. CDR3 sequence: CSVRDNMNTEAFF. For the CDR3, the DNA is TGCAGCGTCCGGGACAACATGAACACTGAAGCTTTCTTT.

The chain couples TRBV20-1 to TRBJ2-2; D may be TRBD1 (6 bases). Germline V gene data show CDR1 as DFQATT and CDR2 as SNEGSKA (reference sequence). The CDR3 covers 14 residues. V lost 5 bases and J 7 bases, leaving 17 bases between the germline ends. CDR3 sequence: CSAYSQGADGELFF. The CDR3 DNA reads TGCAGTGCTTACTCACAGGGAGCCGACGGGGAGCTGTTTTTT.

This clonotype occurred a few times. This chain uses TRBV20-1 with TRBJ2-3; D gene unclear. The CDR3 runs to 13 residues. Per the germline V gene, CDR1 is DFQATT and CDR2 is SNEGSKA (reference sequence). V was trimmed by 3 bases and J by 0 bases, leaving 7 bases between them. CDR3 nucleotides: TGCAGTGCTAGCGGGCAGAGCACAGATACGCAGTATTTT. Its translation: CSASGQSTDTQYF.

In this sample, this clonotype turned up many times. This rearrangement joins TRBV20-1 to TRBJ2-7, with D maybe TRBD2 (5 bases). Between the trimmed V and J ends, which lost 0 bases and 3 bases, there was a span of 6 bases. From germline, CDR1 is DFQATT and CDR2 SNEGSKA (reference sequence). The CDR3 has 12 residues. For the CDR3, the DNA is TGCAGTGCTAGAGAAACTAGCTACGAGCAGTACTTC. Translating gives CSARETSYEQYF.

This clonotype was observed many times. The chain has TRBV5-4 and TRBJ2-7, with TRBD1 identical over 7 bases. The CDR3 runs to 16 residues. With 0 bases clipped from V and 0 bases from J, the junction kept 6 bases outside the gene matches. Germline CDR1 and CDR2: SGHNT and YYREEE (reference sequence). The CDR3 bases are TGTGCCAGCAGCTTGGGGGTCCGACAGGGCTCCTACGAGCAGTACTTC. Its translation is CASSLGVRQGSYEQYF.

This clonotype was seen a handful of times. The rearrangement links TRBV5-1 to TRBJ1-2; 10 nucleotides match TRBD1. Germline V gene sequence: CDR1 SGHRS, CDR2 YFSETQ. V was clipped by 3 bases and J by 6 bases; unmatched bases: 5. The CDR3 loop spans 14 amino acids. The CDR3 DNA follows: TGCGCCAGCAGCTCCGGGACAGGGGCCGATGGCTACACCTTC. It codes for CASSSGTGADGYTF. The full variable domain, rest sourced from reference TRBV5-1 and TRBJ1-2, is KAGVTQTPRYLIKTRGQQVTLSCSPISGHRSVSWYQQTPGQGLQFLFEYFSETQRNKGNFPGRFSGRQFSNSRSEMNVSTLELGDSALYLCASSSGTGADGYTFGSGTRLTVV.

This clonotype has only a few counts. This sequence joins TRBV20-1 and TRBJ2-1; the match to TRBD2 covers 10 bases. The CDR3 sequence is 18 residues long. Trimming cost V 0 bases and J 2 bases; bases outside gene matches: 10. Germline V lookup: CDR1 DFQATT, CDR2 SNEGSKA (reference sequence). CDR3 nucleotide sequence: TGCAGTGCTAGAGAAAACGCTGCCGGGACTAGCGCCTACAATGAGCAGTTCTTC. As protein: CSARENAAGTSAYNEQFF.

The rearrangement links TRBV20-1 to TRBJ2-7; D gene ambiguous. The CDR3 extends over 12 amino acids. CDR1 is DFQATT, CDR2 SNEGSKA, per germline (reference sequence). Trimming took off 3 bases at V and 7 bases at J, with 13 bases between the two ends. The CDR3 sequence: CSASQSGREQYF. CDR3 in DNA: TGCAGTGCTAGCCAATCGGGCCGGGAGCAGTACTTC.